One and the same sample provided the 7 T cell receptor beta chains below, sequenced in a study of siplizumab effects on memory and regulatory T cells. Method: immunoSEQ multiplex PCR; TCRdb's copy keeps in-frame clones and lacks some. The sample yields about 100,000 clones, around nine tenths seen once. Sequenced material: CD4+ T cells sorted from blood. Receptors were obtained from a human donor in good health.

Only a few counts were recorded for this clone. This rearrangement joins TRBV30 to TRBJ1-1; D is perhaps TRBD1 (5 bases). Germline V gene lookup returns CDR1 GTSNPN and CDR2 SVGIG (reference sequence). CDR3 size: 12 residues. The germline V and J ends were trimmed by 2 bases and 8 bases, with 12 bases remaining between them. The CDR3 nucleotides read TGTGCCTGGAGTCCACGACAGTTAGAAGCTTTCTTT. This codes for CAWSPRQLEAFF.

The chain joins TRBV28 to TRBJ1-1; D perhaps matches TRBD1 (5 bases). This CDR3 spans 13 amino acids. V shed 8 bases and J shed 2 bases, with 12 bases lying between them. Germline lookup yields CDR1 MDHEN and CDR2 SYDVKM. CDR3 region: CASRLQGNTEAFF. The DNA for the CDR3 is TGTGCCAGCCGGTTGCAGGGAAACACTGAAGCTTTCTTT.

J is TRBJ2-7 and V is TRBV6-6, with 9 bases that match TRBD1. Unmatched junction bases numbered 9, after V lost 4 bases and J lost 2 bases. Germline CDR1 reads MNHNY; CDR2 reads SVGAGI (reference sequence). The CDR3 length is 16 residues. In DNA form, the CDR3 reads TGTGCCAGCAGTTCCCTTATGGGGACAGGGCCCTACGAGCAGTACTTC. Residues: CASSSLMGTGPYEQYF.

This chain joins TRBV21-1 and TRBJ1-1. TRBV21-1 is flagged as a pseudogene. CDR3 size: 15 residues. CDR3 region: CASSKATGRGTEAFF. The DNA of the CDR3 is TGTGCCAGCAGCAAAGCTACCGGCCGAGGCACTGAAGCTTTCTTT.

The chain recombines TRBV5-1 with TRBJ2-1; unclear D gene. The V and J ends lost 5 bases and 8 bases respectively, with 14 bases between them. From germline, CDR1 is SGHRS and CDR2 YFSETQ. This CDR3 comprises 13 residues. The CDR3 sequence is CASRPGREDEQFF. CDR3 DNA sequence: TGCGCCAGCAGGCCCGGTAGAGAGGATGAGCAGTTCTTC.

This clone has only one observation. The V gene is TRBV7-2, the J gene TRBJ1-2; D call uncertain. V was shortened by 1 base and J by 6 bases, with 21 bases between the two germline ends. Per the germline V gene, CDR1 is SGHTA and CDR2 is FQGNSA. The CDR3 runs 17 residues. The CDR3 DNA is TGTGCCAGCAGCTTAGAGTCCATTCGGGCTCGATCGGATGGCTACACCTTC. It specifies CASSLESIRARSDGYTF.

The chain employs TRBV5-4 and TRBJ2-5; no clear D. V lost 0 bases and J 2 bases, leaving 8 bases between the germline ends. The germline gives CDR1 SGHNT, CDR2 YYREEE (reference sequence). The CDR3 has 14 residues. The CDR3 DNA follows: TGTGCCAGCAGCTTGGGCACACTTCAAGAGACCCAGTACTTC. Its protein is CASSLGTLQETQYF.